These 21 T cell receptor beta chains were sequenced from one sample in a study of T cell responses to AZD1222 COVID-19 vaccine. Assay: immunoSEQ multiplex PCR; the TCRdb copy retains only in-frame clones and omits some. Among 100,000 to 150,000 clones listed, approximately 90% were seen once. Sample: peripheral blood, taken 28 days after the second AZD1222 dose. These receptors were collected from an adult who received the AZD1222 COVID-19 vaccine.

The chain carries TRBV30 and TRBJ1-2, with D maybe TRBD1 (6 bases). The CDR3 spans 21 residues. Trimming cost V 0 bases and J 0 bases, with 29 bases left between them. The germline V gene encodes CDR1 GTSNPN and CDR2 SVGIG (reference sequence). The CDR3 nucleotides read TGTGCCTGGAGTGTATTGGGGCCGGGGCGACAGGTCGGGGGAGCTAACTATGGCTACACCTTC. Protein product: CAWSVLGPGRQVGGANYGYTF.

V gene TRBV5-5 combines with J gene TRBJ2-1; 7 nucleotides agree with TRBD2. Germline assignment: CDR1 SGHKS and CDR2 YYEKEE (reference sequence). The CDR3 is 15 amino acids. J was trimmed by 2 bases and V by 0 bases; bases with no gene match: 2. Here the CDR3 reads CASSLDAGAYNEQFF. Here the CDR3 DNA reads TGTGCCAGCAGCTTGGACGCGGGGGCCTACAATGAGCAGTTCTTC. The whole variable domain, filled in from reference TRBV5-5 and TRBJ2-1, reads DAGVTQSPTHLIKTRGQQVTLRCSPISGHKSVSWYQQVLGQGPQFIFQYYEKEERGRGNFPDRFSARQFPNYSSELNVNALLLGDSALYLCASSLDAGAYNEQFFGPGTRLTVL.

In this sample, this clone turned up once. The V call is TRBV14, the J call TRBJ1-6; 7 bases fit TRBD1. The CDR3 totals 15 residues. V lost 2 bases, J lost 5 bases, and 3 bases stayed unmatched. Per germline, CDR1 SGHDN and CDR2 FVKESK. The CDR3: CASSQFQGDNSPLHF. The CDR3 DNA is TGTGCCAGCAGCCAATTTCAGGGGGATAATTCACCCCTCCACTTT.

The chain couples TRBV6-1 to TRBJ2-7, with TRBD2 matching 9 bases. The V gene end was trimmed by 4 bases and the J gene end by 2 bases; junction bases not matched to a gene: 18. Per the germline V gene, CDR1 is MNHNS and CDR2 is SASEGT. CDR3 length equals 19 residues. The CDR3 protein is CASSGSGRPIWTNTYEQYF. The CDR3 coding sequence is TGTGCCAGCAGTGGCAGCGGGAGGCCCATATGGACTAATACCTACGAGCAGTACTTC.

The genes are TRBV19 and TRBJ1-1, with 10 positions matching TRBD1. The CDR3 extends over 15 amino acids. CDR1 LNHDA and CDR2 SQIVND come from the germline V gene (reference sequence). V shed 5 bases and J 5 bases; nucleotides not matched to a gene: 8. This chain's CDR3 is CASSRQGAMGTEAFF. CDR3 sequence (DNA): TGTGCCAGTAGTCGACAGGGGGCAATGGGAACTGAAGCTTTCTTT.

The chain couples TRBV6-5 to TRBJ2-1, with 10 bases aligning to TRBD1. The CDR3 length is 15 residues. V lost 6 bases to trimming and J lost 9 bases; unmatched junction nucleotides: 11. CDR1 and CDR2 (germline): MNHEY, SVGAGI. CDR3 nucleotides: TGTGCCAGCAGGCTGACAGGGGGCAAGAACGGTGAGCAGTTCTTC. Protein: CASRLTGGKNGEQFF.

The gene calls are TRBV28 and TRBJ1-1; D remains ambiguous. The CDR3 totals 13 residues. Deletions cut 5 bases from V and 10 bases from J, with 17 bases between. Germline V CDR1 and CDR2: MDHEN, SYDVKM. In nucleotides, the CDR3 is TGTGCCAGCAGTCAACCCAAGAGAGGCGGAGCTTTCTTT. This gives the protein CASSQPKRGGAFF.

The rearrangement links TRBV7-9 to TRBJ1-2; 7 bases line up with TRBD1. The CDR3 has 15 residues. Germline loops: CDR1 SEHNR, CDR2 FQNEAQ (reference sequence). Trimming took 2 bases from V and 4 from J; bases not matched to a gene: 7. CDR3 nucleotides: TGTGCCAGCAGCTTAAAGAACAGGGGCAGCTATGGCTACACCTTC. Residues: CASSLKNRGSYGYTF.

The CDR3 spells CASSLTGIQRLAEAFF. In DNA form, the CDR3 reads TGTGCCAGCAGCCTTACAGGGATACAACGGTTAGCTGAAGCTTTCTTT. The chain uses TRBV11-2 and TRBJ1-1, with D perhaps matching TRBD1 (6 bases). CDR1 is SGHAT, CDR2 FQNNGV, per germline. V was pared by 5 bases and J by 6 bases, with 22 bases between. The CDR3 runs 16 residues.

Only a few counts were recorded for this clone. V and J are TRBV7-9 and TRBJ1-1; D gene uncertain. With 0 bases removed from V and 1 base from J, the gap between germline ends came to 9 bases. The germline gives CDR1 SEHNR, CDR2 FQNEAQ (reference sequence). CDR3 size: 15 residues. CDR3 nucleotide sequence: TGTGCCAGCAGCTTAGCAGAGACCCGGAACACTGAAGCTTTCTTT. It codes for CASSLAETRNTEAFF.

The CDR3 DNA sequence: TGTGCCAGCAGCTTAGTGGCAGGTGAAGCTTTCTTT. Its translation: CASSLVAGEAFF. This chain links TRBV13 with TRBJ1-1; D gene ambiguous. The germline V gene encodes CDR1 PRHDT and CDR2 FYEKMQ (reference sequence). The CDR3 contains 12 residues. V lost 1 base, J lost 7 bases, and 7 bases lay in between.

The V and J genes are TRBV9 and TRBJ2-3, with 12 bases that match TRBD2. The length of the CDR3 is 17 residues. CDR1 and CDR2 from the germline V gene are SGDLS and YYNGEE. The ends lost 0 bases at V and 2 bases at J; junction bases unmatched: 4. CDR3 loop: CASSVDPSGRVTDTQYF. CDR3 nucleotide sequence: TGTGCCAGCAGCGTAGACCCTAGCGGGAGGGTCACAGATACGCAGTATTTT.

V is TRBV6-2 or TRBV6-3 and J is TRBJ2-7; 7 bases are shared with TRBD1. The CDR3 is 14 residues long. Germline CDR1 and CDR2: MNHEY and SVGEGT. With V trimmed by 5 bases and J by 0 bases, 4 bases remained unmatched. The CDR3 DNA reads as TGTGCCAGCAGTCGGACAGGCCCCTCCTACGAGCAGTACTTC. Translation: CASSRTGPSYEQYF.

This chain links TRBV28 with TRBJ2-1, with a weak D call TRBD1 (5 bases). The ends were cut back, 3 bases at V and 1 base at J, with 7 bases in the middle. The CDR3 runs to 14 residues. CDR1 and CDR2 (germline): MDHEN, SYDVKM. The CDR3 DNA reads as TGTGCCAGCAGTTTTTACAGGTCCTACAATGAGCAGTTCTTC. Protein sequence: CASSFYRSYNEQFF.

This chain joins TRBV7-3 and TRBJ2-2; D not resolved. V was cut by 4 bases and J by 4 bases, with 10 bases left in between. This CDR3 is 14 amino acids long. CDR1 SGHTA and CDR2 FQGTGA come from the germline V gene. This chain's CDR3 is CASSSSPPTGELFF. CDR3 coding DNA: TGTGCCAGCAGCTCCTCCCCCCCCACCGGGGAGCTGTTTTTT.

This CDR3 reads CASSSQGGGTEAFF. The CDR3 DNA sequence: TGTGCCAGCAGTTCACAGGGTGGTGGCACTGAAGCTTTCTTT. The chain links TRBV6-6 to TRBJ1-1; TRBD1 is a possible D gene (6 bases). The CDR3 is 14 residues long. V lost 4 bases, J lost 4 bases, and 13 bases lay in between. Germline V CDR1 and CDR2: MNHNY, SVGAGI (reference sequence).

The V gene is TRBV27, the J gene TRBJ2-3; TRBD2 matches 7 bases. Trimming at V came to 6 bases and at J to 2 bases, leaving 17 bases not matched to a gene. Germline lookup yields CDR1 MNHEY and CDR2 SMNVEV (reference sequence). CDR3 length: 18 residues. The CDR3 region has the DNA TGTGCCAGCAGCCCTCCTACCTCCGGGACTAAGTACACAGATACGCAGTATTTT. Amino acid sequence: CASSPPTSGTKYTDTQYF.

The gene calls are TRBV3-1 (or the pseudogene TRBV3-2) and TRBJ2-3, with D unresolved. Per the germline V gene, CDR1 is LGHDT and CDR2 is YNNKEL (reference sequence). V dropped 2 bases and J dropped 5 bases, with 11 bases sitting between them. This CDR3 comprises 14 residues. This chain's CDR3 is CASSQSLQRDTQYF. The CDR3 DNA reads TGTGCCAGCAGCCAAAGCCTTCAGAGAGATACGCAGTATTTT.

This chain uses TRBV27 with TRBJ1-4; 10 bases are shared with TRBD1. The CDR3 loop spans 14 amino acids. The V gene's germline CDR1 is MNHEY and CDR2 SMNVEV (reference sequence). V lost 4 bases to trimming and J lost 7 bases; unmatched junction nucleotides: 3. The CDR3 coding sequence is TGTGCCAGCAGTTGGGACAGGGGCGGTGAAAAACTGTTTTTT. Protein sequence: CASSWDRGGEKLFF.

CDR3 DNA sequence: TGTGCCAGCAGTAAAGGACCGTATAGCAATCAGCCCCAGCATTTT. Its translation is CASSKGPYSNQPQHF. The V call is TRBV2, the J call TRBJ1-5; D is uncertain. The CDR3 spans 15 residues. Germline CDR1 reads SNHLY; CDR2 reads FYNNEI. The V end was cut by 5 bases, the J end by 0 bases, with 11 bases between. Based on the CDR3 plus reference TRBV2 and TRBJ1-5, the full variable domain is EPEVTQTPSHQVTQMGQEVILRCVPISNHLYFYWYRQILGQKVEFLVSFYNNEISEKSEIFDDQFSVERPDGSNFTLKIRSTKLEDSAMYFCASSKGPYSNQPQHFGDGTRLSIL.

This chain connects TRBV4-1 to TRBJ2-5; possibly TRBD2 for D (7 bases). Trimming pared 3 bases from V and 4 bases from J, leaving 24 bases between. Germline V gene sequence: CDR1 MGHRA, CDR2 YSYEKL. The length of the CDR3 is 18 residues. CDR3 DNA sequence: TGCGCCAGCAGCCAGGGGGCGGCTGGCGGGAGAGTGGGAGAGACCCAGTACTTC. Its protein is CASSQGAAGGRVGETQYF.